This T cell receptor beta chain was identified during a study of T cell responses to AZD1222 COVID-19 vaccine. Germline V gives CDR1 MNHEY, CDR2 SVGAGI. This CDR3 region has 15 residues. V was shortened by 4 bases and J by 6 bases, with 16 bases between the two germline ends. Regarding the study as a whole: Only a handful of AZD1222 recipients were seropositive at baseline.

With respect to this clone: The antigen is undetermined.

Data came from immunoSEQ multiplex PCR; TCRdb stores just in-frame clones and leaves some out. The profile shows some 140,000 clones, about nine tenths of them singletons. The TCR sequence derives from an adult in good health. The material was peripheral blood, obtained on day 0 of AZD1222 vaccination. The chain carries TRBV6-5 and TRBJ1-5, with TRBD1 as a possible D gene (5 bases). The CDR3 region has the DNA TGTGCCAGCAGTTTTGGATCAGGGTTGGGTCAGCCCCAGCATTTT. Residues: CASSFGSGLGQPQHF.